This passage covers 7 T cell receptor beta chains from one sample sequenced in a study of T cells in tuberculosis. The table came from immunoSEQ multiplex PCR; TCRdb's copy has only in-frame clones and leaves some out. The table lists approximately 30,000 clones, around 92% of them singletons. Sequencing was done on a sample of PBMCs. These receptors originate from a donor aged 10 to 29 with latent tuberculosis or without tuberculosis infection. Some clones in this sample may be carry-over from other donors' samples.

The genes are TRBV5-1 and TRBJ2-1; D gene ambiguous. The CDR3 loop spans 15 amino acids. Deletions cut 0 bases from V and 0 bases from J, with 7 bases between. CDR1 and CDR2 (germline): SGHRS, YFSETQ. This CDR3 is CASSLGGSSYNEQFF. CDR3 nucleotides: TGCGCCAGCAGCTTGGGCGGAAGCTCCTACAATGAGCAGTTCTTC.

V is TRBV18 and J is TRBJ1-1; D gene unclear. Per germline, CDR1 KGHSH and CDR2 LQKENI. V lost 2 bases and J lost 1, with 8 bases in between. The length of the CDR3 is 14 residues. CDR3 sequence reads: CASSPTFENTEAFF. The DNA for the CDR3 is TGTGCCAGCTCACCAACTTTTGAGAACACTGAAGCTTTCTTT.

This sequence joins TRBV7-9 and TRBJ1-3; D possibly corresponds to TRBD1 (6 bases). This CDR3 has 14 amino acids. Trimming took 5 bases from V and 4 from J, leaving 12 bases between them. Per the germline V gene, CDR1 is SEHNR and CDR2 is FQNEAQ (reference sequence). The CDR3 bases are TGTGCCAGCAGCCCACCCGGACAGGGAAACACCATATATTTT. It is translated as CASSPPGQGNTIYF.

This sequence joins TRBV6-5 and TRBJ2-7; D possibly corresponds to TRBD1 (5 bases). This CDR3 is built from 11 residues. The germline gives CDR1 MNHEY, CDR2 SVGAGI. V lost 2 bases and J lost 6, with 5 bases in between. CDR3 protein: CASSYGAEQYF. CDR3 in DNA: TGTGCCAGCAGTTACGGGGCCGAGCAGTACTTC.

This rearrangement joins TRBV27 to TRBJ2-7, with TRBD1 matching over 11 bases. The CDR3 length is 16 residues. With 3 bases clipped from V and 6 bases from J, the junction kept 10 bases outside the gene matches. Germline V gene data show CDR1 as MNHEY and CDR2 as SMNVEV (reference sequence). The CDR3 sequence is CASSLLGQGVGGEQYF. The CDR3 DNA is TGTGCCAGCAGTTTGCTGGGACAGGGGGTAGGCGGCGAGCAGTACTTC.

The chain combines TRBV2 with TRBJ1-2, with TRBD1 matching 8 bases. This CDR3 comprises 12 residues. Trimming at V came to 6 bases and at J to 6 bases, leaving 3 bases not matched to a gene. The germline gives CDR1 SNHLY, CDR2 FYNNEI. CDR3 bases: TGTGCCAGCAGAGCAGGGGGCCATGGCTACACCTTC. Translating gives CASRAGGHGYTF.

The chain employs TRBV19 and TRBJ1-1; a possible D gene is TRBD1 (5 bases). The germline V and J ends were trimmed by 10 bases and 4 bases, with 19 bases remaining between them. CDR3 length: 14 residues. Per germline, CDR1 LNHDA and CDR2 SQIVND (reference sequence). CDR3: CAMLRRGPATEAFF. The CDR3 region has the DNA TGTGCCATGCTTCGGCGGGGCCCCGCCACTGAAGCTTTCTTT.